This T cell receptor (beta chain) came from a study of identical twins. Findings and limits, study-wide: With beta out-of-frame sequences, excess sharing by twins was weaker.

This clonotype has at least ten counts. Its antigen is unknown. The CDR3 extends over 14 amino acids. Germline CDR1 and CDR2: SQVTM and ANQGSEA. Between the trimmed V and J ends, which lost 4 bases and 1 base, there was a span of 14 bases. TCRdb reanalysed the 5' RACE reads using MiXCR and keeps one entry per CDR3 protein. The data hold about 240,000 distinct CDR3 sequences, with 10% observed a single time. The donors were all healthy and Caucasian. The TCR originated in a man aged 45-65 years in good health. The specimen was memory T cells sorted from blood. The chain joins TRBV29-1 to TRBJ2-7; D uncertain. CDR3 sequence reads: CSVVKAAHSYEQYF. The CDR3 DNA reads TGCAGCGTTGTTAAGGCGGCTCATTCCTACGAGCAGTACTTC.